This record covers a single TCR beta chain. This entry belongs to a study of monozygotic twins with inflammatory bowel disease. Total RNA isolation used whole blood (no T cell sorting was performed). Per the germline V gene, CDR1 is DFQATT and CDR2 is SNEGSKA (reference sequence). This CDR3 has 13 amino acids. Each UMI harboured a 6-nucleotide sample barcode and was appended via template switching. After re-calling the 5' RACE reads, TCRdb lists one entry per CDR3 protein, DNA absent. This table lists over 110,000 distinct CDR3 sequences. The sample was blood. The sequence was collected from a human donor with ulcerative colitis or Crohn's disease, or a healthy co-twin of an affected twin (not recorded which). The V and J genes are TRBV20-1 and TRBJ2-7; absent DNA, TCRdb's TRBD1 call cannot be checked. CDR3 amino acids: CSGTGQGAYEQYF.